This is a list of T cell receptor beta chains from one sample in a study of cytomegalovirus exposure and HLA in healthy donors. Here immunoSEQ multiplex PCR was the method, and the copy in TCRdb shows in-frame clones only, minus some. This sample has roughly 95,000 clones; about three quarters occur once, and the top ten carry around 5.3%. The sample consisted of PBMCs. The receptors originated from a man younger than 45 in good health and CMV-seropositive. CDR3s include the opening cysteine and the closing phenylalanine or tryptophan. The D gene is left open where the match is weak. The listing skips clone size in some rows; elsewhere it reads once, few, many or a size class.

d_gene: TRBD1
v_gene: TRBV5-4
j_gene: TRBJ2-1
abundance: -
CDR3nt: TGTGCCAGCAGCGGCCCCGGCGGGACAGGGGCAAACAATGAGCAGTTCTTC
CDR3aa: CASSGPGGTGANNEQFF

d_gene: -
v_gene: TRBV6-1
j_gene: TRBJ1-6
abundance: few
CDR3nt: TGTGCCAGCAGTGAGGTAGGGGGGGCTCTGAATTCACCCCTCCACTTT
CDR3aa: CASSEVGGALNSPLHF

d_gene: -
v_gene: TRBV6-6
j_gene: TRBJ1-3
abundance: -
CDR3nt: TGTGCCAGCAGCCCAGTGGACACCATATATTTT
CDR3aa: CASSPVDTIYF

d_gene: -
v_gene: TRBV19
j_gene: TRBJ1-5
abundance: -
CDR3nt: TGTGCCAGTAGTCCCATCGCGGGAAGCAATCAGCCCCAGCATTTT
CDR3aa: CASSPIAGSNQPQHF

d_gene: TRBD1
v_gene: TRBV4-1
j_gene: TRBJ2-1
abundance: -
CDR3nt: TGCGCCAGCAGCCAAATCACAGGGGTCTCCTACAATGAGCAGTTCTTC
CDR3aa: CASSQITGVSYNEQFF

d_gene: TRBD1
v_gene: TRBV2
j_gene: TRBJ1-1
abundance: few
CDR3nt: TGTGCCAGCAGCCCCGGGACAGGGGACACTGAAGCTTTCTTT
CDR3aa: CASSPGTGDTEAFF

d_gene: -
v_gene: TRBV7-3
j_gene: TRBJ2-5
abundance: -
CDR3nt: TGTGCCAGCAGCCCCAGGGCCGGCCAAGAGACCCAGTACTTC
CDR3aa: CASSPRAGQETQYF

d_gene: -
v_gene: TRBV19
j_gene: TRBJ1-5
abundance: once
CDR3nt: TGTGCCAGTCGCAGGGAAAGGAGAAGCAATCAGCCCCAGCATTTT
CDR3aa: CASRRERRSNQPQHF

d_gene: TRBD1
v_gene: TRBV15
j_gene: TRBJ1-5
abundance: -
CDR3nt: TGTGCCACCAGCAGAGCTAGGACAGGGGCTCGCAATCAGCCCCAGCATTTT
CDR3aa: CATSRARTGARNQPQHF

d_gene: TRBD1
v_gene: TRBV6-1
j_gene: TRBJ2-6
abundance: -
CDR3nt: TGTGCCAGCAGTGGGGACAGCTCTGGGGCCAACGTCCTGACTTTC
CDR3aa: CASSGDSSGANVLTF

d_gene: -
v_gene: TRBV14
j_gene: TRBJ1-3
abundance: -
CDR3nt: TGTGCCAGCAGCCCGACAGCTTCTGGAAACACCATATATTTT
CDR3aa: CASSPTASGNTIYF